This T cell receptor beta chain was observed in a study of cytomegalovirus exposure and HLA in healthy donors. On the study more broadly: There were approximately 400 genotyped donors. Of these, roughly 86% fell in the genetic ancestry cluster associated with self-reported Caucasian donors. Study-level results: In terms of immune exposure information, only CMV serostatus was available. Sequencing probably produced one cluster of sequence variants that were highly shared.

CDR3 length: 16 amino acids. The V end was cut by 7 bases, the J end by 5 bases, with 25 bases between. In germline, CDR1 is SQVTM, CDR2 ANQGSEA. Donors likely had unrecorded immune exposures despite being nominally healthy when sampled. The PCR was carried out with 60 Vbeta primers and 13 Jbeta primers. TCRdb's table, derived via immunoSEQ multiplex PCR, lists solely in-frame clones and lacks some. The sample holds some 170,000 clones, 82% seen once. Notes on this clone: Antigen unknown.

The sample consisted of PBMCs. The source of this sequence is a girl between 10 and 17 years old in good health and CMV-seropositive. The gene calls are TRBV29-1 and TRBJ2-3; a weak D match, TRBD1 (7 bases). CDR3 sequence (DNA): TGCAGCGCTCAAGACAGGGCGGGGTTATGGGGAGATACGCAGTATTTT. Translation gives CSAQDRAGLWGDTQYF.